The clone carrying this T cell receptor beta chain was observed a handful of times. This CDR3 comprises 16 residues. Germline CDR1 and CDR2: KGHDR and SFDVKD. After removal of 3 bases from V and 2 bases from J, the junction contained 6 bases not matched to a gene. TCRdb ran MiXCR on the PCR reads and lists one entry per CDR3 protein. The sample yields around 10,000 distinct CDR3 sequences, about 30% seen once. The entry originates in a study of immune characterization of retroperitoneal liposarcoma. This rearrangement joins TRBV24-1 to TRBJ2-1, with 7 bases lining up with TRBD2. The sample consisted of tumor tissue. The TCR was taken from a male donor with retroperitoneal liposarcoma. As DNA, the CDR3 is TGTGCCACCAGTGATCGTGCGGGAGCGGCCTACAATGAGCAGTTCTTC. It is translated as CATSDRAGAAYNEQFF.